The 17 T cell receptor beta chains reported below all come from one sample, sequenced in a study of cytomegalovirus exposure and HLA in healthy donors. Generated by immunoSEQ multiplex PCR, the TCRdb table keeps only in-frame clones and is missing some. The sample carries about 150,000 clones, about 88% recorded once. The specimen was PBMCs. These receptors came from a man younger than 35 in good health and CMV-seropositive.

The CDR3: CASSQGGYGRGTEAFF. The DNA for the CDR3 is TGTGCCAGCAGCCAAGGAGGGTACGGTCGGGGGACTGAAGCTTTCTTT. V is TRBV14 and J is TRBJ1-1, with D possibly being TRBD1 (5 bases). V shed 1 base and J shed 5 bases, with 17 bases lying between them. The CDR3 loop spans 16 amino acids. The germline V gene has CDR1 SGHDN and CDR2 FVKESK.

This chain uses TRBV28 with TRBJ2-6; D remains unclear. Germline CDR1 is MDHEN and CDR2 is SYDVKM. The CDR3 consists of 19 residues. Trimming cost V 2 bases and J 0 bases, with 17 bases left between them. In DNA, the CDR3 is TGTGCCAGCAGTTTACGATTTGCCGGGTCCCTCTCTGGGGCCAACGTCCTGACTTTC. Translating it yields CASSLRFAGSLSGANVLTF.

This clone occurred once. The V call is TRBV6-4, the J call TRBJ2-5, with D hard to call. CDR3 length equals 14 residues. Germline V gene lookup returns CDR1 MRHNA and CDR2 SNTAGT. V shed 5 bases and J shed 1 base, with 11 bases lying between them. In nucleotides, the CDR3 is TGTGCCAGCAGTCCCTCGGGTCTCCAAGAGACCCAGTACTTC. Translation: CASSPSGLQETQYF.

The chain links TRBV19 to TRBJ1-3, with a weak D call TRBD1 (6 bases). CDR1 and CDR2 from the germline V gene are LNHDA and SQIVND (reference sequence). Trimming removed 8 bases at V and 1 base at J, with 12 bases between. This CDR3 has 14 residues. This CDR3 reads CASLRTGSGNTIYF. The CDR3 region has the DNA TGTGCCAGTCTCCGTACAGGGTCTGGAAACACCATATATTTT.

A few counts support this clone. The chain has TRBV2 and TRBJ1-1, with 9 bases lining up with TRBD1. The length of the CDR3 is 12 residues. CDR1 and CDR2 from the germline V gene are SNHLY and FYNNEI. After removal of 4 bases from V and 10 bases from J, the junction contained 4 bases not matched to a gene. Here the CDR3 reads CASSVGQGGAFF. Written as DNA, the CDR3 is TGTGCCAGCAGTGTGGGACAGGGTGGAGCTTTCTTT. The full variable domain, rest sourced from reference TRBV2 and TRBJ1-1, is EPEVTQTPSHQVTQMGQEVILRCVPISNHLYFYWYRQILGQKVEFLVSFYNNEISEKSEIFDDQFSVERPDGSNFTLKIRSTKLEDSAMYFCASSVGQGGAFFGQGTRLTVV.

This sequence joins TRBV9 and TRBJ2-2, with D maybe TRBD1 (6 bases). This CDR3 has 16 amino acids. Trimming took off 0 bases at V and 4 bases at J, with 13 bases between the two ends. Germline values: CDR1 SGDLS, CDR2 YYNGEE. Here the CDR3 reads CASSVAEQGPTGELFF. The DNA of the CDR3 is TGTGCCAGCAGCGTAGCGGAACAGGGTCCCACCGGGGAGCTGTTTTTT.

This clone was counted a few times. V and J are TRBV25-1 and TRBJ2-5; D uncertain. Trimming removed 3 bases from V and 3 bases from J, with 8 bases in between. This CDR3 spans 13 amino acids. Germline-derived CDR1 and CDR2 are MGHDK and SYGVNS. This CDR3 is CASSDSGKETQYF. CDR3 nucleotides: TGTGCCAGCAGTGACTCGGGTAAAGAGACCCAGTACTTC. The full variable domain, its missing parts supplied by reference TRBV25-1 and TRBJ2-5, is EADIYQTPRYLVIGTGKKITLECSQTMGHDKMYWYQQDPGMELHLIHYSYGVNSTEKGDLSSESTVSRIRTEHFPLTLESARPSHTSQYLCASSDSGKETQYFGPGTRLLVL.

The chain employs TRBV20-1 and TRBJ1-1, with D possibly TRBD1 on 6 matching bases. V dropped 5 bases and J dropped 7 bases, with 11 bases sitting between them. The CDR3 extends over 11 amino acids. Per germline, CDR1 DFQATT and CDR2 SNEGSKA (reference sequence). CDR3 protein: CSAPRGGEAFF. CDR3 DNA: TGCAGTGCTCCCCGAGGGGGTGAAGCTTTCTTT.

The J gene is TRBJ1-2, the V gene TRBV7-3, with a possible D match to TRBD1 (6 bases). Germline V lookup: CDR1 SGHTA, CDR2 FQGTGA. Trimming took off 6 bases at V and 1 base at J, with 12 bases between the two ends. This CDR3 comprises 14 residues. CDR3: CASRGTGSNYGYTF. Written as DNA, the CDR3 is TGTGCCAGCAGAGGAACAGGGAGTAACTATGGCTACACCTTC.

This clone was seen a few times. The V gene is TRBV7-2, the J gene TRBJ2-7; 11 bases line up with TRBD2. The CDR3 is made up of 16 amino acids. The junction had 8 bases not matched to a gene; V was cut back by 5 bases and J by 2 bases. The germline gives CDR1 SGHTA, CDR2 FQGNSA. CDR3 in amino acids: CASSPWGTSGAYEQYF. For the CDR3, the DNA is TGTGCCAGCAGCCCCTGGGGGACTAGCGGTGCCTACGAGCAGTACTTC.

The chain is built from TRBV18 and TRBJ1-6; possible D gene TRBD1, 5 bases. Trimming stripped 3 bases from V and 9 bases from J, with 12 bases between. The CDR3 totals 14 residues. Germline CDR1 and CDR2: KGHSH and LQKENI. The CDR3 region has the DNA TGTGCCAGCTCACCCGACGCCGGGGGTTCACCCCTCCACTTT. Its translation is CASSPDAGGSPLHF.

DNA of the CDR3: TGTGCCAGCAGCTTAAGGGCTCCCCGGGACAGGGGGCCTTACAATGAGCAGTTCTTC. It translates to CASSLRAPRDRGPYNEQFF. The chain has TRBV7-8 and TRBJ2-1; 12 nucleotides agree with TRBD1. The germline gives CDR1 SGHVS, CDR2 FQNEAQ. The V and J ends lost 2 bases and 4 bases, in that order; junction bases with no gene match: 12. This CDR3 region has 19 residues.

This rearrangement joins TRBV30 to TRBJ2-3, with D hard to call. Germline V CDR1 and CDR2: GTSNPN, SVGIG (reference sequence). V was shortened by 3 bases and J by 2 bases, with 6 bases between the two germline ends. The CDR3 consists of 12 residues. CDR3 nucleotides: TGTGCCTGGAGACTCAACACAGATACGCAGTATTTT. As protein: CAWRLNTDTQYF.

V and J are TRBV15 and TRBJ2-7, with 8 bases matching TRBD2. Germline assignment: CDR1 LNHNV and CDR2 YYDKDF (reference sequence). This CDR3 region has 14 residues. Losses at the gene ends were 8 bases for V and 2 bases for J; bases not matched to a gene: 8. CDR3 in DNA: TGTGCCACCTCGGAGCGGGGGAAGGCCTACGAGCAGTACTTC. This sequence encodes CATSERGKAYEQYF.

In this sample, this clone turned up many times. The rearrangement links TRBV4-3 to TRBJ2-7; 14 bases fit TRBD2. Germline V gene lookup returns CDR1 LGHNA and CDR2 YSLEER. The CDR3 is 16 amino acids. Trimming removed 4 bases from V and 2 bases from J; junction bases left unmatched: 4. The CDR3 bases are TGCGCCAGCAGCCCGGGACTAGCGGGGGAAACCTACGAGCAGTACTTC. It codes for CASSPGLAGETYEQYF.

The chain recombines TRBV7-3 with TRBJ2-7; D call uncertain. Trimming cost V 5 bases and J 3 bases, with 11 bases left between them. The CDR3 contains 13 residues. CDR1 and CDR2 from the germline V gene are SGHTA and FQGTGA. CDR3 residues: CASSPRPYYEQYF. The CDR3 nucleotides are TGTGCCAGCAGCCCCCGCCCCTACTACGAGCAGTACTTC. The variable domain in full, completed from reference TRBV7-3 and TRBJ2-7, reads GAGVSQTPSNKVTEKGKYVELRCDPISGHTALYWYRQSLGQGPEFLIYFQGTGAADDSGLPNDRFFAVRPEGSVSTLKIQRTERGDSAVYLCASSPRPYYEQYFGPGTRLTVT.

The chain recombines TRBV27 with TRBJ1-2; TRBD1 aligns across 7 bases. Trimming removed 5 bases from V and 2 bases from J; junction bases left unmatched: 5. This CDR3 has 14 amino acids. Germline CDR1 reads MNHEY; CDR2 reads SMNVEV (reference sequence). The CDR3 sequence is CASSAQGNNYGYTF. As DNA, the CDR3 is TGTGCCAGCAGTGCACAGGGGAACAACTATGGCTACACCTTC.